This record looks at one TCR beta chain sequence and its context. Its specificity is not known. CDR3 size: 14 residues. CDR1 is WSHSY, CDR2 SAAADI, per germline. Trimming cost V 3 bases and J 0 bases, with 8 bases left between them. This specimen belongs to a study of beta chain features in type 1 diabetes. Overall study findings and caveats: Individuals with type 1 diabetes displayed fewer insertions and more deletions at VDJ junctions. A moderate, significant TCRB CDR3 shortening appeared in type 1 diabetes across four CD4+ subsets. No resolution was reached here on whether HLA type influences TCRB rearrangement.

Sorting based on CD45RO/CCR7/CD25/CD127/CD95/CD27 separated CD4+ naive, central memory, regulatory and stem cell-like memory cells. All of the sorted populations showed purity greater than 95%. Investigators reverse transcribed all isolated RNA, so they sequenced expressed TCRB transcripts. Produced via immunoSEQ multiplex PCR; TCRdb's table is partial and in-frame only. The sample has 60,000 to 75,000 clones; more than 45% are singletons. The J gene is TRBJ1-1, the V gene TRBV10-2; D is unresolved. The sequencing sample was made of central memory CD4+ T cells from blood. The source is a man aged 25-45 years with type 1 diabetes. The DNA for the CDR3 is TGCGCCAGCAGTGACGTGGGAGTGAACACTGAAGCTTTCTTT. Protein: CASSDVGVNTEAFF.